This entry lists 5 T cell receptor beta chains sequenced from one sample in a study of blood T cell repertoires in COVID-19. The assay was immunoSEQ multiplex PCR, and TCRdb's table has in-frame clones only and misses some. The sample holds tens of thousands of clones, roughly 85% seen once. The sequenced sample consisted of peripheral blood. All receptors come from a woman aged 60 to 75 with acute or convalescent COVID-19.

J is TRBJ1-3 and V is TRBV6-5; possible D gene TRBD1, 5 bases. V was shortened by 6 bases and J by 4 bases, with 16 bases between the two germline ends. The CDR3 has 15 amino acids. CDR1 and CDR2 from the germline V gene are MNHEY and SVGAGI. The CDR3 loop reads CASSGGTGGGNTIYF. In DNA form, the CDR3 reads TGTGCCAGCAGCGGAGGGACCGGTGGAGGAAACACCATATATTTT.

This rearrangement joins TRBV7-8 to TRBJ1-5, with 9 bases identical to TRBD1. Unmatched junction bases numbered 8, after V lost 5 bases and J lost 6 bases. CDR3 length: 15 amino acids. Looked up from germline, CDR1 is SGHVS and CDR2 is FQNEAQ. The DNA for the CDR3 is TGTGCCAGCAGCACGGGGACAGGGTACTTTCAGCCCCAGCATTTT. It translates to CASSTGTGYFQPQHF.

The chain combines TRBV3-1 (or the pseudogene TRBV3-2) with TRBJ1-2; D might be TRBD1 (5 bases). The CDR3 consists of 14 residues. V lost 3 bases and J lost 6, with 14 bases in between. CDR1 and CDR2 from the germline V gene are LGHDT and YNNKEL (reference sequence). CDR3 sequence reads: CASSQGGYSDGYTF. Here the CDR3 DNA reads TGTGCCAGCAGCCAGGGGGGGTACAGCGATGGCTACACCTTC.

The gene calls are TRBV14 and TRBJ1-2, with 7 nucleotides matching TRBD1. The germline V gene encodes CDR1 SGHDN and CDR2 FVKESK. CDR3 size: 13 residues. J was trimmed by 2 bases and V by 5 bases; bases with no gene match: 2. The CDR3 DNA sequence: TGTGCCAGCAGCGAGGGACAGAACTATGGCTACACCTTC. It encodes CASSEGQNYGYTF.

V and J are TRBV2 and TRBJ2-6, with no clear D. V gave up 5 bases and J gave up 2 bases, with 10 bases separating them. This CDR3 contains 15 residues. Germline lookup yields CDR1 SNHLY and CDR2 FYNNEI. The CDR3 DNA reads as TGTGCCAGCAGTCTTAACTACCCTGGGGCCAACGTCCTGACTTTC. Amino acid sequence: CASSLNYPGANVLTF.